This T cell receptor (beta chain) was recorded in a study of CD8+CD57+ T cells in acquired aplastic anemia. In the study overall: The average for DNA from sorted CD4+ and CD8+ cells was 3 to 3.5 ug. The study's findings and limits: The CD8+ Simpson's diversity of patients and controls was not significantly different.

Genomic DNA constituted the template upon which TCR beta VDJ and CDR3 profiling was performed. TCRdb ran MiXCR on the reads and lists one entry per CDR3 protein. This sample has about 40,000 distinct CDR3 sequences; roughly three fifths occur once, and the top ten carry 59%. For sequencing, patients were chosen who had shown expansion of CD8+CD57+ cells by flow cytometry. To note about this clonotype: Its antigen is as yet unknown.

Trimming left V 5 bases short and J 6 bases short, with 19 bases between. Germline assignment: CDR1 DFQATT and CDR2 SNEGSKA (reference sequence). There are 14 residues in the CDR3. The sequence was obtained from a human donor with aplastic anemia. J is TRBJ1-2 and V is TRBV20-1; a possible D gene is TRBD1 (6 bases). Sequencing was carried out using sorted CD4+, CD8+, or CD8+CD57+ T cells (not recorded which) from PBMCs. The DNA of the CDR3 is TGCAGTGCTCCAGCCCGGGGGGCCCCAGATGGCTACACCTTC. This encodes CSAPARGAPDGYTF.